One TCR beta chain is described in this entry. Assay used: immunoSEQ multiplex PCR; TCRdb lists only in-frame clones, some missing. The table records tens of thousands of clones, about 94% of them present only once. From germline, CDR1 is SEHNR and CDR2 FQNEAQ (reference sequence). Trimming stripped 0 bases from V and 6 bases from J, with 5 bases between. The CDR3 consists of 12 residues. This sample is part of a study of OX40 agonist ivuxolimab in advanced cancers. Sample: CD4+ or CD8+ T cells sorted from blood, taken in a trial of the OX40 agonist ivuxolimab. The clonotype originates from an adult with an advanced solid tumor such as melanoma, head and neck, liver or kidney cancer. This chain uses TRBV7-9 with TRBJ1-1; D gene ambiguous. CDR3 in amino acids: CASSLALAEAFF. The DNA for the CDR3 is TGTGCCAGCAGCTTAGCGCTAGCTGAAGCTTTCTTT.